The 29 T cell receptor beta chains below come from one sample, sequenced in a study of blood T cell repertoires in COVID-19 (TCRdb year 2020). Libraries were constructed by the immunoSEQ multiplex PCR assay. In TCRdb, the immuneACCESS table is reduced to in-frame sequences with V and J assigned. These tables do not hold every clone; where another copy was compared, an unresolved V gene accounts for under half, and the others remain unexplained. This sample is represented by over 120,000 clones; about 80% of them were singletons. The biggest ten clones account for approximately 6% of the sample. The material sequenced was PBMCs or T cells enriched from blood (not recorded which). These receptors originate from a woman aged 50 to 65 who had recovered from COVID-19.

As to this clone: This clone may be a read error of a much larger clone one base away. The chain combines TRBV3-1 (or the pseudogene TRBV3-2) with TRBJ1-6; no definite D call. The CDR3 is 14 amino acids. The V end lost 3 bases, the J end lost 0 bases, and 3 bases lay between the germline ends. The V gene's germline CDR1 is LGHDT and CDR2 YNNKEL (reference sequence). CDR3 DNA sequence: TGTGCCAGCAGCCACAGCTCCTATAATTCACCCCTCCACTTT. It encodes CASSHSSYNSPLHF.

The chain combines TRBV24-1 with TRBJ2-3; tentatively, D is TRBD2 (6 bases). This CDR3 comprises 16 residues. V lost 9 bases and J lost 2, with 20 bases in between. Germline assignment: CDR1 KGHDR and CDR2 SFDVKD. In DNA form, the CDR3 reads TGTGCCACCTCCGAAGAGGCGGGGACTTACACAGATACGCAGTATTTT. Its protein product is CATSEEAGTYTDTQYF.

The V gene is TRBV5-4, the J gene TRBJ1-4; the match to TRBD1 covers 9 bases. Germline CDR1 SGHNT, CDR2 YYREEE (reference sequence). The CDR3 sequence is 15 residues long. Trimming cost V 4 bases and J 7 bases; bases outside gene matches: 8. CDR3 nucleotide sequence: TGTGCCAGCAGCCCGGACAGGGGATGGGGTGAAAAACTGTTTTTT. It yields the protein CASSPDRGWGEKLFF.

The chain combines TRBV28 with TRBJ2-4; 7 bases are a match to TRBD1. The V gene's germline CDR1 is MDHEN and CDR2 SYDVKM. The junction had 6 bases not matched to a gene; V was cut back by 7 bases and J by 9 bases. The CDR3 loop spans 12 amino acids. This chain's CDR3 is CASIKQGSIQYF. CDR3 sequence (DNA): TGTGCCAGCATAAAACAGGGGTCCATTCAGTACTTC. Based on the CDR3 plus reference TRBV28 and TRBJ2-4, the full variable domain is DVKVTQSSRYLVKRTGEKVFLECVQDMDHENMFWYRQDPGLGLRLIYFSYDVKMKEKGDIPEGYSVSREKKERFSLILESASTNQTSMYLCASIKQGSIQYFGAGTRLSVL.

The chain combines TRBV3-1 (or the pseudogene TRBV3-2) with TRBJ1-2, with D perhaps TRBD1 (6 bases). The CDR3 totals 17 residues. The germline V gene has CDR1 LGHDT and CDR2 YNNKEL (reference sequence). Between the trimmed V and J ends, which lost 1 base and 5 bases, there was a span of 20 bases. The CDR3 nucleotides read TGTGCCAGCAGCCAAGGCGTTCGGGCAGGGGCAACATATGGCTACACCTTC. Its translation: CASSQGVRAGATYGYTF.

V usage is TRBV6-1 and J usage is TRBJ1-5; D may be TRBD1 (5 bases). The CDR3 covers 15 residues. Trimming left V 0 bases short and J 3 bases short, with 9 bases between. Germline V CDR1 and CDR2: MNHNS, SASEGT. Here the CDR3 reads CASSEATGHNQPQHF. The CDR3 DNA sequence: TGTGCCAGCAGTGAAGCAACAGGACACAATCAGCCCCAGCATTTT.

This chain uses TRBV18 with TRBJ1-2; 7 positions agree with TRBD1. Germline V CDR1 and CDR2: KGHSH, LQKENI. The CDR3 spans 16 residues. With 4 bases clipped from V and 2 bases from J, the junction kept 10 bases outside the gene matches. The CDR3 coding sequence is TGTGCCAGCTCACTCTCCCGACAGGGATTAAACTATGGCTACACCTTC. Translating gives CASSLSRQGLNYGYTF.

Remarks on this clone: The sample contains more than one DNA sequence encoding this CDR3. V gene TRBV19 combines with J gene TRBJ1-1, with 7 nucleotides matching TRBD1. The CDR3 runs to 13 residues. The V and J ends lost 3 bases and 4 bases, in that order; junction bases with no gene match: 2. Germline loops: CDR1 LNHDA, CDR2 SQIVND (reference sequence). The CDR3 region has the DNA TGTGCCAGTAGTATTGGGACAGCCACTGAAGCTTTCTTT. As protein: CASSIGTATEAFF.

The J gene is TRBJ1-1, the V gene TRBV5-1; D might be TRBD1 (5 bases). V was trimmed by 2 bases and J by 3 bases, leaving 8 bases between them. Looked up from germline, CDR1 is SGHRS and CDR2 is YFSETQ. The CDR3 length is 13 residues. The CDR3 loop is CASSFGRDTEAFF. Here the CDR3 DNA reads TGCGCCAGCAGCTTTGGCAGGGACACTGAAGCTTTCTTT.

The rearrangement uses TRBV3-1 (or the pseudogene TRBV3-2) and TRBJ1-2; TRBD1 aligns across 7 bases. The trim removed 2 bases at V and 8 bases at J, leaving 2 bases unmatched. This CDR3 spans 12 amino acids. In germline, CDR1 is LGHDT, CDR2 YNNKEL (reference sequence). CDR3: CASSQQGGGYTF. Written as DNA, the CDR3 is TGTGCCAGCAGCCAACAGGGGGGCGGCTACACCTTC.

The chain links TRBV24-1 to TRBJ2-1; 7 bases are a match to TRBD2. The CDR3 is 15 residues long. Trimming removed 4 bases from V and 2 bases from J; junction bases left unmatched: 4. Germline V gives CDR1 KGHDR, CDR2 SFDVKD. This CDR3 is CATSESRGTYNEQFF. The CDR3, as DNA: TGTGCCACCAGTGAATCGCGGGGGACCTACAATGAGCAGTTCTTC.

The chain has TRBV28 and TRBJ1-3; D is possibly TRBD1 (5 bases). Trimming pared 4 bases from V and 0 bases from J, leaving 13 bases between. The CDR3 spans 16 residues. CDR1 and CDR2 from the germline V gene are MDHEN and SYDVKM. CDR3 in DNA: TGTGCCAGCAGTTCAGGAGGGACGAACTCTGGAAACACCATATATTTT. This codes for CASSSGGTNSGNTIYF.

This clone was detected only once. This chain links TRBV12-3 or TRBV12-4 with TRBJ1-1; 7 bases are shared with TRBD1. V lost 11 bases and J lost 5; bases outside the gene matches: 11. The CDR3 is 13 residues long. This CDR3 reads CALARGHGTEAFF. The CDR3 DNA follows: TGTGCCCTCGCGAGGGGGCACGGTACTGAAGCTTTCTTT.

The chain employs TRBV6-1 and TRBJ2-1; D is possibly TRBD2 (7 bases). CDR3 size: 15 residues. Trimming removed 1 base from V and 9 bases from J, with 16 bases in between. CDR1 and CDR2 from the germline V gene are MNHNS and SASEGT. The CDR3 bases are TGTGCCAGCAGTGAAGTGTCGGGGGGCGAGAGTGAGCAGTTCTTC. The encoded protein is CASSEVSGGESEQFF.

The chain combines TRBV5-5 with TRBJ2-1, with 7 bases identical to TRBD1. With V trimmed by 4 bases and J by 6 bases, 4 bases remained unmatched. Germline lookup yields CDR1 SGHKS and CDR2 YYEKEE (reference sequence). This CDR3 comprises 13 residues. CDR3 DNA: TGTGCCAGCAGCCTCACAGGGGCCAATGAGCAGTTCTTC. Translated: CASSLTGANEQFF.

This clone was seen more than once but under ten times. This sequence joins TRBV5-1 and TRBJ1-3, with D possibly matching TRBD1 (5 bases). Trimming left V 4 bases short and J 0 bases short, with 14 bases between. The CDR3 consists of 16 residues. Germline V gives CDR1 SGHRS, CDR2 YFSETQ. The CDR3 DNA reads TGCGCCAGCAGCCCCCGACAGATTTTCTCTGGAAACACCATATATTTT. Its translation is CASSPRQIFSGNTIYF.

This sequence joins TRBV9 and TRBJ2-7; TRBD2 is a possible D gene (6 bases). CDR3 size: 13 residues. Germline-derived CDR1 and CDR2 are SGDLS and YYNGEE. Trimming pared 0 bases from V and 6 bases from J, leaving 10 bases between. The CDR3 DNA reads TGTGCCAGCAGCGTAGGTGCGGGGAGCGAGCAGTACGTC. It encodes CASSVGAGSEQYV.

This clone was counted between two and nine times. The chain couples TRBV19 to TRBJ1-5; D is undetermined. The CDR3 covers 11 residues. Per the germline V gene, CDR1 is LNHDA and CDR2 is SQIVND (reference sequence). V was pared by 5 bases and J by 11 bases, with 10 bases between. Here the CDR3 DNA reads TGTGCCAGTAGTGACGGGGTATCCCAGCATTTT. This encodes CASSDGVSQHF.

This chain connects TRBV19 to TRBJ2-7, with 7 bases matching TRBD1. The V segment lost 2 bases and the J segment 3 bases; nucleotides outside the gene matches: 13. Germline assignment: CDR1 LNHDA and CDR2 SQIVND (reference sequence). The CDR3 length is 17 residues. The CDR3, as DNA: TGTGCCAGTAGTATAAACAGGGGTTACGCATCTTTCTACGAGCAGTACTTC. Its translation is CASSINRGYASFYEQYF.

The V and J genes are TRBV7-2 and TRBJ2-1; 9 nucleotides match TRBD2. The CDR3 spans 15 residues. V lost 6 bases to trimming and J lost 2 bases; unmatched junction nucleotides: 5. CDR1 is SGHTA, CDR2 FQGNSA, per germline. In DNA form, the CDR3 reads TGTGCCAGCAGTCCCCTAGCGGGGCCCTACAATGAGCAGTTCTTC. Protein sequence: CASSPLAGPYNEQFF. The variable domain in full, completed from reference TRBV7-2 and TRBJ2-1, reads GAGVSQSPSNKVTEKGKDVELRCDPISGHTALYWYRQSLGQGLEFLIYFQGNSAPDKSGLPSDRFSAERTGGSVSTLTIQRTQQEDSAVYLCASSPLAGPYNEQFFGPGTRLTVL.

The gene calls are TRBV13 and TRBJ2-2; D is unclear. Germline CDR1 is PRHDT and CDR2 is FYEKMQ (reference sequence). The V end was cut by 5 bases, the J end by 6 bases, with 13 bases between. This CDR3 comprises 14 residues. CDR3 sequence: CASSRARWAGELFF. The CDR3 nucleotides read TGTGCCAGCAGCCGCGCCAGGTGGGCCGGGGAGCTGTTTTTT.

This clone is medium-sized. The rearrangement uses TRBV19 and TRBJ1-5; a weak D match, TRBD1 (5 bases). The CDR3 is made up of 13 amino acids. Trimming left V 4 bases short and J 5 bases short, with 9 bases between. Germline lookup yields CDR1 LNHDA and CDR2 SQIVND (reference sequence). The CDR3 loop reads CASSKGRDQPQHF. As DNA, the CDR3 is TGTGCCAGTAGTAAGGGGAGGGATCAGCCCCAGCATTTT. The entire variable domain, with the rest obtained from reference TRBV19 and TRBJ1-5, is as follows: DGGITQSPKYLFRKEGQNVTLSCEQNLNHDAMYWYRQDPGQGLRLIYYSQIVNDFQKGDIAEGYSVSREKKESFPLTVTSAQKNPTAFYLCASSKGRDQPQHFGDGTRLSIL.

DNA for the CDR3: TGTGCCAGCAGCCAACGGGGGACTGAAGCTTTCTTT. This encodes CASSQRGTEAFF. The chain recombines TRBV14 with TRBJ1-1; weak D call: TRBD1 (5 bases). This CDR3 region has 12 residues. Per the germline V gene, CDR1 is SGHDN and CDR2 is FVKESK. Trimming pared 2 bases from V and 5 bases from J, leaving 6 bases between.

V and J are TRBV6-5 and TRBJ1-6; D is undetermined. V lost 0 bases and J lost 8, with 11 bases in between. This CDR3 region has 15 residues. Germline CDR1 MNHEY, CDR2 SVGAGI. CDR3 in DNA: TGTGCCAGCAGTTACTCTGGACGCGGGGATTCACCCCTCCACTTT. It translates to CASSYSGRGDSPLHF.

V gene TRBV6-5 combines with J gene TRBJ1-1; maybe TRBD1 (6 bases). CDR1 and CDR2 (germline): MNHEY, SVGAGI. The CDR3 is made up of 14 amino acids. Between the trimmed V and J ends, which lost 9 bases and 4 bases, there was a span of 18 bases. The CDR3 sequence: CASRQAGEGTEAFF. CDR3 nucleotide sequence: TGTGCCAGTCGGCAGGCAGGGGAGGGCACTGAAGCTTTCTTT.

The V and J genes are TRBV11-1 and TRBJ2-5, with D maybe TRBD2 (6 bases). Per the germline V gene, CDR1 is SGHAT and CDR2 is FQDESV (reference sequence). The CDR3 sequence is 15 residues long. With 5 bases removed from V and 5 bases from J, the gap between germline ends came to 18 bases. Here the CDR3 DNA reads TGTGCCAGCAGCCTCACTTTGACTAGTTTGGAGACCCAGTACTTC. Protein product: CASSLTLTSLETQYF.

The rearrangement uses TRBV6-2 or TRBV6-3 and TRBJ2-7, with 7 bases lining up with TRBD1. Germline assignment: CDR1 MNHEY and CDR2 SVGEGT. This CDR3 spans 12 amino acids. The V segment lost 4 bases and the J segment 5 bases; nucleotides outside the gene matches: 2. In DNA form, the CDR3 reads TGTGCCAGCAGTTCAGGGGGTAACGAGCAGTACGTC. It is translated as CASSSGGNEQYV.

The chain couples TRBV7-9 to TRBJ1-1; D might be TRBD1 (5 bases). The V gene lost 6 bases and the J gene lost 4 bases, with 18 bases spanning the gap. CDR1 is SEHNR and CDR2 is FQNEAQ in the germline V gene (reference sequence). CDR3 length: 15 amino acids. CDR3 bases: TGTGCCAGCAGATTGCAGGGCCGCGGGGGCACTGAAGCTTTCTTT. This gives the protein CASRLQGRGGTEAFF.

This clone was recorded a few times. The chain recombines TRBV24-1 with TRBJ2-3; TRBD2 aligns across 9 bases. Germline loops: CDR1 KGHDR, CDR2 SFDVKD. This CDR3 contains 14 residues. J was trimmed by 6 bases and V by 6 bases; bases with no gene match: 6. The CDR3 DNA reads TGTGCCACCAGTTCGGCGGGGGGGAGGGATACGCAGTATTTT. Protein product: CATSSAGGRDTQYF.